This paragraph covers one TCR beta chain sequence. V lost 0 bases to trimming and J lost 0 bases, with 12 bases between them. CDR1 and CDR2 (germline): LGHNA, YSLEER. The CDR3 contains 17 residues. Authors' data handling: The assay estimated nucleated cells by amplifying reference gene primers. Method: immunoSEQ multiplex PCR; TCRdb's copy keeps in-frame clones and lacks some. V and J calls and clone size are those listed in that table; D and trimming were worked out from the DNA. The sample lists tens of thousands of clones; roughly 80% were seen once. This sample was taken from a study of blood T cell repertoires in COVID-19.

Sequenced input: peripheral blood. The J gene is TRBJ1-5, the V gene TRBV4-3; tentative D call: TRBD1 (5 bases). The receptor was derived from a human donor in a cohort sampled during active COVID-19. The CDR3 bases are TGCGCCAGCAGCCAAGAGAACAGGAGAGTTAGCAATCAGCCCCAGCATTTT. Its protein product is CASSQENRRVSNQPQHF.